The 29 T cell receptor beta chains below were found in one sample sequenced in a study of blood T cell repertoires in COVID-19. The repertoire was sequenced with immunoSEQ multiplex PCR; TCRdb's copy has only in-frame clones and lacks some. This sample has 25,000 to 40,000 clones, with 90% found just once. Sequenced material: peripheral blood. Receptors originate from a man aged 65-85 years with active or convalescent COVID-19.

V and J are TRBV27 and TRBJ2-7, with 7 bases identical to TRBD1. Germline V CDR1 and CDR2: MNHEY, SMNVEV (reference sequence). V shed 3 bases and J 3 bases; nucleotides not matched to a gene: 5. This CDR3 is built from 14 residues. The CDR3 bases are TGTGCCAGCAGTTTTGGGGGACAGAGCTACGAGCAGTACTTC. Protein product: CASSFGGQSYEQYF.

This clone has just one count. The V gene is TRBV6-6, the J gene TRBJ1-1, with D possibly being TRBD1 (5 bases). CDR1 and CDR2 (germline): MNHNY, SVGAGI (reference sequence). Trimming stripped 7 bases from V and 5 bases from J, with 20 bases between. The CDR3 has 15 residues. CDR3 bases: TGTGCCAGCACCACCGGGGGGTTTCTAGGAACTGAAGCTTTCTTT. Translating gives CASTTGGFLGTEAFF.

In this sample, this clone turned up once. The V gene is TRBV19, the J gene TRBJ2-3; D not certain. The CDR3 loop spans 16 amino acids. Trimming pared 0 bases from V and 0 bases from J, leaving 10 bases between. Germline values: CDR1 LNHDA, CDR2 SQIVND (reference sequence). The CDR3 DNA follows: TGTGCCAGTAGTATAGATCGCGCAGGCAGCACAGATACGCAGTATTTT. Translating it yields CASSIDRAGSTDTQYF.

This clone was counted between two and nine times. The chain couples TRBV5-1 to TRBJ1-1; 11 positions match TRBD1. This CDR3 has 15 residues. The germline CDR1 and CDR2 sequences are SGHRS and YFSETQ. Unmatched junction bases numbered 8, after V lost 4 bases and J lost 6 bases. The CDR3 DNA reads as TGCGCCAGCAGCGAACGGACAGGGGGCACGGCTGAAGCTTTCTTT. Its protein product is CASSERTGGTAEAFF.

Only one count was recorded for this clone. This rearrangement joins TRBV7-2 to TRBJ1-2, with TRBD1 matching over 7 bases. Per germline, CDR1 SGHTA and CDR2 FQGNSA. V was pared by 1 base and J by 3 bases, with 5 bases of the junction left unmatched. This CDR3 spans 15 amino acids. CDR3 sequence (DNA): TGTGCCAGCAGCTTAGTAGGGGGCTCAGACTATGGCTACACCTTC. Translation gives CASSLVGGSDYGYTF.

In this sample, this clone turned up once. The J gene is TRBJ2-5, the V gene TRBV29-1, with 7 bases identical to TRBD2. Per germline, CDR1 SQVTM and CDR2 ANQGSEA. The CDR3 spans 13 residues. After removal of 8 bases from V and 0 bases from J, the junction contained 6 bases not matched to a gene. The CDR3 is CSTKRDHQETQYF. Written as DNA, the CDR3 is TGCAGCACCAAGCGGGACCACCAAGAGACCCAGTACTTC.

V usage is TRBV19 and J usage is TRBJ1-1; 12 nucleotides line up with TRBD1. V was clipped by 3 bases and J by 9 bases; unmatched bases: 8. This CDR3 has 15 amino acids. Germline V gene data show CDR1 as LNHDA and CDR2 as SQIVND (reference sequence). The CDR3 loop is CASSMPGTGGWKAFF. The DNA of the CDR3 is TGTGCCAGTAGTATGCCCGGGACAGGGGGCTGGAAAGCTTTCTTT. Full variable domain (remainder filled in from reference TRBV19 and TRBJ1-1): DGGITQSPKYLFRKEGQNVTLSCEQNLNHDAMYWYRQDPGQGLRLIYYSQIVNDFQKGDIAEGYSVSREKKESFPLTVTSAQKNPTAFYLCASSMPGTGGWKAFFGQGTRLTVV.

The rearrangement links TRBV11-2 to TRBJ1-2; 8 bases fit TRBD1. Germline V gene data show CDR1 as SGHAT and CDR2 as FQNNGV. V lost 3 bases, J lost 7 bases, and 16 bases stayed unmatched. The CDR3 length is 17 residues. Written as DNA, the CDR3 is TGTGCCAGCAGCTTCGATGATCGAGGGCAGGGGGCAACTGGCTACACCTTC. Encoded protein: CASSFDDRGQGATGYTF.

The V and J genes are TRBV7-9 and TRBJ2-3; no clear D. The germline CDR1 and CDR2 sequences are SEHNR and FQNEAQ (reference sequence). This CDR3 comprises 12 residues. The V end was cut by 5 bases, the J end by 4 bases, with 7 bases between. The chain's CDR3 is CASSRTADTQYF. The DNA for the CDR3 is TGTGCCAGCAGCCGAACAGCAGATACGCAGTATTTT.

Here the CDR3 reads CSAPANYGYTF. CDR3 DNA sequence: TGCAGTGCGCCAGCTAACTATGGCTACACCTTC. The chain is built from TRBV20-1 and TRBJ1-2; D gene uncertain. CDR1 DFQATT and CDR2 SNEGSKA come from the germline V gene (reference sequence). The V end lost 6 bases, the J end lost 0 bases, and 5 bases lay between the germline ends. The CDR3 runs 11 residues.

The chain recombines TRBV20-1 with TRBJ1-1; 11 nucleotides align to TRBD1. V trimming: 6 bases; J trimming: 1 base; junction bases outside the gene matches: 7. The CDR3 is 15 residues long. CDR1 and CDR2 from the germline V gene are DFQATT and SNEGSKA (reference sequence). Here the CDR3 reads CSASGQGATNTEAFF. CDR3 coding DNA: TGCAGTGCGAGTGGACAGGGGGCTACGAACACTGAAGCTTTCTTT.

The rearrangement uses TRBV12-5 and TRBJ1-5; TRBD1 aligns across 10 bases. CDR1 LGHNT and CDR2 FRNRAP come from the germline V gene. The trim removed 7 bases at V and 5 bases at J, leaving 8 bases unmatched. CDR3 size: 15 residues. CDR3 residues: CASVSGTGADQPQHF. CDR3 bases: TGTGCTAGTGTCAGCGGGACAGGGGCCGATCAGCCCCAGCATTTT.

CDR3 sequence (DNA): TGTGCCAGTAGTGACCTCGACAGAAGACCTGGGAACACTGAAGCTTTCTTT. Protein: CASSDLDRRPGNTEAFF. The genes are TRBV19 and TRBJ1-1; TRBD1 is a possible D gene (5 bases). V was clipped by 5 bases and J by 1 base, with 20 bases between them. CDR3 length: 17 residues. Germline V gene data show CDR1 as LNHDA and CDR2 as SQIVND (reference sequence).

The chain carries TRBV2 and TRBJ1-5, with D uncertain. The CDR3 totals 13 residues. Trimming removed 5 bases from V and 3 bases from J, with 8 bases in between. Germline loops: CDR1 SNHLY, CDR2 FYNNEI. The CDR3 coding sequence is TGTGCCAGCAGTTGGACTACCAATCAGCCCCAGCATTTT. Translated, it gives CASSWTTNQPQHF.

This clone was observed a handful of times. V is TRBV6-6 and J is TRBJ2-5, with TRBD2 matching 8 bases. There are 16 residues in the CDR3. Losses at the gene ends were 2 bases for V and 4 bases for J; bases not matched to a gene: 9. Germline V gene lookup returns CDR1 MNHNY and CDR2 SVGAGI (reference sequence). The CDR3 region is CASSYPSGGSLETQYF. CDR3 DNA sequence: TGTGCCAGCAGTTACCCAAGCGGGGGCAGTTTAGAGACCCAGTACTTC.

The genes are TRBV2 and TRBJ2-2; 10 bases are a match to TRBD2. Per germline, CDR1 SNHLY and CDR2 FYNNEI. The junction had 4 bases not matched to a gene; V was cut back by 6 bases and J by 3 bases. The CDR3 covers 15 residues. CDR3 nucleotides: TGTGCCAGCAGGCCAGCGGGAGGGTACACCGGGGAGCTGTTTTTT. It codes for CASRPAGGYTGELFF.

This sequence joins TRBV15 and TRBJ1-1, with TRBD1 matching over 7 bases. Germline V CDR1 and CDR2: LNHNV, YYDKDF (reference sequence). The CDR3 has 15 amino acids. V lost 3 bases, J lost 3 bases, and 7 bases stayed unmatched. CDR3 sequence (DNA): TGTGCCACCAGCAGGGACCCAGGGGGTTACACTGAAGCTTTCTTT. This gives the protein CATSRDPGGYTEAFF.

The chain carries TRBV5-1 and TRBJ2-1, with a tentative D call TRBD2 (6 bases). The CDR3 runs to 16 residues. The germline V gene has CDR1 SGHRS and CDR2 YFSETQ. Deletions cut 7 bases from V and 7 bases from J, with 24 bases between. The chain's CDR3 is CASAPGGSERVNEQFF. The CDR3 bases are TGCGCCAGCGCCCCTGGGGGATCCGAGCGGGTAAATGAGCAGTTCTTC. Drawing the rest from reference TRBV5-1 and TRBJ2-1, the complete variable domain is KAGVTQTPRYLIKTRGQQVTLSCSPISGHRSVSWYQQTPGQGLQFLFEYFSETQRNKGNFPGRFSGRQFSNSRSEMNVSTLELGDSALYLCASAPGGSERVNEQFFGPGTRLTVL.

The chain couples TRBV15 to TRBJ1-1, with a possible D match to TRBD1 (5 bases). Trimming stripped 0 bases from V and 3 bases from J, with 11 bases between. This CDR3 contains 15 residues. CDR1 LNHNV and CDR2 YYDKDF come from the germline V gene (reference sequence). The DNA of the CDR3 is TGTGCCACCAGCAGAGATCTTTCAGGGTACACTGAAGCTTTCTTT. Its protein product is CATSRDLSGYTEAFF. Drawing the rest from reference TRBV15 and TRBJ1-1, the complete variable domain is DAMVIQNPRYQVTQFGKPVTLSCSQTLNHNVMYWYQQKSSQAPKLLFHYYDKDFNNEADTPDNFQSRRPNTSFCFLDIRSPGLGDTAMYLCATSRDLSGYTEAFFGQGTRLTVV.

The chain's CDR3 is CATKLVAGPQYEQYF. The CDR3 nucleotides are TGTGCCACCAAGCTCGTTGCGGGACCGCAATACGAGCAGTACTTC. The chain carries TRBV15 and TRBJ2-7; possibly TRBD2 for D (6 bases). The CDR3 runs to 15 residues. The germline V and J ends were trimmed by 7 bases and 4 bases, with 20 bases remaining between them. CDR1 and CDR2 (germline): LNHNV, YYDKDF (reference sequence).

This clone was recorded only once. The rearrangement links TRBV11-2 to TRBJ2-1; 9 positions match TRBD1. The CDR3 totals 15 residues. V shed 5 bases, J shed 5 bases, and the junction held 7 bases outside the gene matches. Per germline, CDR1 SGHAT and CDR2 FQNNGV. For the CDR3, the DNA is TGTGCCAGCAGCCCACAGAGGACAGGGGACAATGAGCAGTTCTTC. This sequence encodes CASSPQRTGDNEQFF.

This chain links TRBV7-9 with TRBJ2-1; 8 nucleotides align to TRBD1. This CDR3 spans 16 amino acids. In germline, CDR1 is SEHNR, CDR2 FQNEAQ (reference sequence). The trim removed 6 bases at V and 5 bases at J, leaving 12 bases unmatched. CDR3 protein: CASRYAGTGMDNEQFF. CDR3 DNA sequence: TGTGCCAGCAGGTACGCCGGGACAGGAATGGACAATGAGCAGTTCTTC.

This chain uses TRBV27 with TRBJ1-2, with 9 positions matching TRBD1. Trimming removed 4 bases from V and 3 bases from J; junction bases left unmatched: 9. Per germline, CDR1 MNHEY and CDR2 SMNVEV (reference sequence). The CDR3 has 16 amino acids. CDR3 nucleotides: TGTGCCAGCAGTTCGGGACGGAGACAGGGGGACTATGGCTACACCTTC. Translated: CASSSGRRQGDYGYTF.

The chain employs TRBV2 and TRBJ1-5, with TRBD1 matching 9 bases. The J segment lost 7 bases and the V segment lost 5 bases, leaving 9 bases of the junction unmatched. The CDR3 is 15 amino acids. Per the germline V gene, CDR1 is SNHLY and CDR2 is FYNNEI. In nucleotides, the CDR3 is TGTGCCAGCAGTCCCTGGGACAGGGTGAGCCAGCCCCAGCATTTT. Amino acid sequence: CASSPWDRVSQPQHF. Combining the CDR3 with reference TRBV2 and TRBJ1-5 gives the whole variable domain EPEVTQTPSHQVTQMGQEVILRCVPISNHLYFYWYRQILGQKVEFLVSFYNNEISEKSEIFDDQFSVERPDGSNFTLKIRSTKLEDSAMYFCASSPWDRVSQPQHFGDGTRLSIL.

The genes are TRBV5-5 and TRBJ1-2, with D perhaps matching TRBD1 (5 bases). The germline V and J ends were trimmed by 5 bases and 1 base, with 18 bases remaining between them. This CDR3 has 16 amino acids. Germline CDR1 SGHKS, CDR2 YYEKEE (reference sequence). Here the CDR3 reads CASSSPGTPINYGYTF. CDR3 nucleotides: TGTGCCAGCAGTTCCCCCGGGACTCCGATTAACTATGGCTACACCTTC.

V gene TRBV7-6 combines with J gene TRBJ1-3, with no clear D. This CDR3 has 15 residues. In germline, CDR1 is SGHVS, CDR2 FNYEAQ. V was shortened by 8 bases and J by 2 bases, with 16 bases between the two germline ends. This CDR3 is CASSLGVGTGNTIYF. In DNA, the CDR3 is TGTGCCAGCTCTCTCGGGGTAGGGACTGGAAACACCATATATTTT.

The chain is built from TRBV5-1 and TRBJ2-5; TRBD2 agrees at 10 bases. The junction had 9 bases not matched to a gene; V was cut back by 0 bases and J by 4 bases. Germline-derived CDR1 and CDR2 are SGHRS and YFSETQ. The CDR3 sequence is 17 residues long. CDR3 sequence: CASSLGVLAGEVETQYF. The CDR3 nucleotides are TGCGCCAGCAGCTTGGGAGTGCTAGCGGGAGAGGTAGAGACCCAGTACTTC.

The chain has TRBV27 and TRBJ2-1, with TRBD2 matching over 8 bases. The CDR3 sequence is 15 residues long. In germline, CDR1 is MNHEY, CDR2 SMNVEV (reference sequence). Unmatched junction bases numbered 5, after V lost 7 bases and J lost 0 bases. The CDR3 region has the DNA TGTGCCAGCACCTTCGGGGGGGACTCCTACAATGAGCAGTTCTTC. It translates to CASTFGGDSYNEQFF.

DNA of the CDR3: TGTGCCAGCAGGGACGGACAGGGAAGGGAGACCCAGTACTTC. Its protein product is CASRDGQGRETQYF. J is TRBJ2-5 and V is TRBV6-5; 8 bases fit TRBD1. Germline values: CDR1 MNHEY, CDR2 SVGAGI. CDR3 length: 14 residues. J was trimmed by 5 bases and V by 6 bases; bases with no gene match: 8.